This is a list of T cell receptor beta chains from one sample in a study of blood T cell repertoires in COVID-19. The protocol was immunoSEQ multiplex PCR, while the TCRdb copy is restricted to in-frame clones and leaves out a portion. The sample carries some 110,000 clones, over 60% recorded once. Sequencing input: peripheral blood. The receptors stem from a man between 65 and 80 years old with acute or convalescent COVID-19. Both conserved end residues are part of each CDR3. D genes are given only for firm matches. Clone sizes are given selectively: once, few, many, or a class where the clone is expanded.

v_call: TRBV10-3
d_call: NA
j_call: TRBJ2-1
clone_size: few
cdr3_nt: TGTGCCATTGCAGGTTCCTCGAGCTCCTACAATGAGCAGTTCTTC
cdr3_aa: CAIAGSSSSYNEQFF

v_call: TRBV7-9
d_call: NA
j_call: TRBJ2-6
clone_size: NA
cdr3_nt: TGTGCCAGCAGCCCCCGGGGGTGGATCTCTGGGGCCAACGTCCTGACTTTC
cdr3_aa: CASSPRGWISGANVLTF

v_call: TRBV9
d_call: NA
j_call: TRBJ2-3
clone_size: NA
cdr3_nt: TGTGCCAGCAGCGTAGTTGGGGGCGTGGCGGATACGCAGTATTTT
cdr3_aa: CASSVVGGVADTQYF

v_call: TRBV5-1
d_call: NA
j_call: TRBJ2-5
clone_size: NA
cdr3_nt: TGCGCCAGCAGCTTGACAAGTACCACGGAGACCCAGTACTTC
cdr3_aa: CASSLTSTTETQYF

v_call: TRBV19
d_call: NA
j_call: TRBJ1-5
clone_size: NA
cdr3_nt: TGTGCCAGTAGCGGGAGCAATCAGCCCCAGCATTTT
cdr3_aa: CASSGSNQPQHF

v_call: TRBV10-3
d_call: NA
j_call: TRBJ2-7
clone_size: NA
cdr3_nt: TGTGCCATCAGCCAGACAGAAACATCCTCCTACGAGCAGTACTTC
cdr3_aa: CAISQTETSSYEQYF

v_call: TRBV20-1
d_call: NA
j_call: TRBJ2-5
clone_size: NA
cdr3_nt: TGCAGTGCTAGTGAAGGGGGAAACCAAGAGACCCAGTACTTC
cdr3_aa: CSASEGGNQETQYF

v_call: TRBV28
d_call: TRBD1
j_call: TRBJ1-2
clone_size: NA
cdr3_nt: TGTGCCAGCAGTTTGGCAGCAGGGGGAAACGGCTACACCTTC
cdr3_aa: CASSLAAGGNGYTF

v_call: TRBV5-4
d_call: NA
j_call: TRBJ2-5
clone_size: few
cdr3_nt: TGTGCCAGCAGCTTTGGTGGGGGAGGAGAGACCCAGTACTTC
cdr3_aa: CASSFGGGGETQYF

v_call: TRBV7-9
d_call: NA
j_call: TRBJ2-7
clone_size: few
cdr3_nt: TGTGCCAGCAGTTTCACCTACGAGCAGTACTTC
cdr3_aa: CASSFTYEQYF

v_call: TRBV6-5
d_call: NA
j_call: TRBJ2-7
clone_size: few
cdr3_nt: TGTGCCAGCAGTCTCGACGGAGTTAGCTCCTACGAGCAGTACTTC
cdr3_aa: CASSLDGVSSYEQYF

v_call: TRBV19
d_call: TRBD1
j_call: TRBJ1-1
clone_size: NA
cdr3_nt: TGTGCCAGTAACCCAAAGGGGGCATATGGTGAAGCTTTCTTT
cdr3_aa: CASNPKGAYGEAFF

v_call: TRBV5-5
d_call: TRBD2
j_call: TRBJ2-7
clone_size: NA
cdr3_nt: TGTGCCAGCAGCCCGTTTAGCGGGAGGGGCGGATACGAGCAGTACTTC
cdr3_aa: CASSPFSGRGGYEQYF

v_call: TRBV6-5
d_call: TRBD1
j_call: TRBJ2-2
clone_size: NA
cdr3_nt: TGTGCCAGCGGGATCCGGACAGGGGGGATCGGGGAGCTGTTTTTT
cdr3_aa: CASGIRTGGIGELFF

v_call: TRBV19
d_call: NA
j_call: TRBJ2-3
clone_size: NA
cdr3_nt: TGTGCCAGTAGTATAGAGCGGACTAGCACAGATACGCAGTATTTT
cdr3_aa: CASSIERTSTDTQYF

v_call: TRBV29-1
d_call: NA
j_call: TRBJ1-5
clone_size: NA
cdr3_nt: TGCAGCGTTGATAGCGGTGGTCCGAATCAGCCCCAGCATTTT
cdr3_aa: CSVDSGGPNQPQHF

v_call: TRBV7-8
d_call: NA
j_call: TRBJ2-3
clone_size: NA
cdr3_nt: TGTGCCAGCAGCTTAGCAGCGACAGGCACAGATACGCAGTATTTT
cdr3_aa: CASSLAATGTDTQYF